This T cell receptor (beta chain) was captured in a study of blood T cell repertoires in COVID-19. Across the study: Italy, Spain and the United States were the sources of the convalescent and acute COVID-19 samples. T cells, B-cell-depleted T cells, or PBMCs supplied cDNA or gDNA.

Per the authors' pipeline: The authors estimated nucleated cell counts from reference gene primer amplification. TCRdb keeps only in-frame clones here, not all; method: immunoSEQ multiplex PCR. The V and J calls and clone size were taken over from that table, and D and trimming were inferred from the DNA. Found here are around 100,000 clones, over 75% of them singletons; the top ten hold approximately 1.5%. Per the germline V gene, CDR1 is LGHDT and CDR2 is YNNKEL (reference sequence). Trimming pared 4 bases from V and 14 bases from J, leaving 16 bases between. The CDR3 spans 12 residues. This chain joins TRBV3-1 (or the pseudogene TRBV3-2) and TRBJ2-3; D perhaps matches TRBD1 (6 bases). This sequence originates from a man aged 45-65 years with acute or convalescent COVID-19. Sequenced: peripheral blood. CDR3 DNA sequence: TGTGCCAGCAGCCTGAGCAGGGGAGTTAGGTATTTT. It specifies CASSLSRGVRYF.